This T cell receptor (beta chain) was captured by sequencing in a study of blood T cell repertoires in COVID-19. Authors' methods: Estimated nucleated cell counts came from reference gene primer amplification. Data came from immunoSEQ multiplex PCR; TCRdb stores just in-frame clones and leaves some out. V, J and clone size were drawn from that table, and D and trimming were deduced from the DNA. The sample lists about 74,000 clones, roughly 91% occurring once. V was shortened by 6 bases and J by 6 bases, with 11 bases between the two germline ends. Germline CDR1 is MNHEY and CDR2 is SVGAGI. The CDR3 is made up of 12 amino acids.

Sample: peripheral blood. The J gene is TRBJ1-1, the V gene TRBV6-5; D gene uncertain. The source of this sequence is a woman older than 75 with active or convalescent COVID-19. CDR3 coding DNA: TGTGCCAGCAGCTCGGGAGTCGCTGAAGCTTTCTTT. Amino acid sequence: CASSSGVAEAFF.